A single sample gave rise to the 2 T cell receptor beta chains below, sequenced in a study of PD-1 blockade in classical Hodgkin lymphoma. Every patient experienced relapse after autologous stem cell transplantation, and brentuximab vedotin exposure varied. Out of thawed PBMCs, magnetic negative selection purified CD4+ T cells. This table comes from immunoSEQ multiplex PCR, and its TCRdb copy is limited to in-frame clones, with some not included. The sample holds about 12,000 clones, approximately 87% seen once. The sequencing used CD4+ T cells from blood, collected at baseline. These receptors originate from a human donor with classical Hodgkin lymphoma.

The chain recombines TRBV18 with TRBJ2-2, with 9 bases identical to TRBD2. CDR1 is KGHSH, CDR2 LQKENI, per germline. V was pared by 6 bases and J by 8 bases, with 10 bases of the junction left unmatched. This CDR3 comprises 15 residues. As DNA, the CDR3 is TGTGCCAGCTCTGCCAGGACTAGCGTGTCGGGGGAGCTGTTTTTT. Protein: CASSARTSVSGELFF.

This clone is a singleton in its sample. For the CDR3, the DNA is TGCGCCAGCAGCCAAGCGGGGGAAGGATATGGCTACACCTTC. This codes for CASSQAGEGYGYTF. This chain connects TRBV4-1 to TRBJ1-2, with TRBD1 as a possible D gene (5 bases). V lost 1 base and J lost 5, with 11 bases in between. Per germline, CDR1 MGHRA and CDR2 YSYEKL. The CDR3 consists of 14 residues.